This T cell receptor beta chain was retrieved from a study of cytomegalovirus exposure and HLA in healthy donors (dated 2017 in TCRdb). About the investigation overall: An earlier analysis of 550 to 700 of the donors reported 250 to 300 Gb of sequence data and some 120 million unique TCR beta sequences from 150 million to 200 million T cells. Approximately 300 gigabases of sequencing data and approximately 91 million unique TCR sequences made up an early release that covered under 750 HLA-typed donors. Of the 300 to 500 genotyped donors, 80% to 90% were placed in the genetic ancestry cluster associated with self-reported Caucasian donors. The study aimed to test whether signatures of past pathogen exposure could be identified by cataloging public T cell receptors. Using immunosequencing, the study profiled T cell repertoires from 500 to 800 subjects and related those repertoires to cytomegalovirus serostatus. Along with the approximately 600-subject first cohort, a separate validation cohort of 120 different subjects was used. High-throughput TCR immunosequencing, statistical association of individual TCRs with disease status, and machine learning were combined to predict cytomegalovirus infection status. To study patterns of TCR occurrence, a later analysis re-analyzed previously published TCR beta repertoires from around 670 donors and added high-resolution HLA genotyping. Rather than using new phenotypic data, the later analysis identified candidate immune exposures from TCR beta sequences and from how often those sequences occurred across donors. An earlier analysis of 587 of the donors used high-throughput TCR beta sequencing to judge whether each TCR beta V gene segment behaved as functional or pseudogenic. Alongside the repertoire data, information on donor age, sex, ethnicity and CMV serostatus was compiled. A later genetic analysis took genome-wide SNP genotypes for about 60% of the roughly 670 donors and used that subset as a discovery cohort. All discovery cohort repertoires had been generated on a single sequencing platform. Both class I and class II loci were covered by HLA typing, at four-digit resolution. Typing coverage differed by locus: A, B, C, DRB1 and DQB1 were typed in about 620-630 donors, DQA1 in 500 to 550, DPA1 in 600 to 610, and DPB1 in 472. Five DR-DQ haplotypes were handled as single units for association and clustering because linkage in the cohort was strong. Among roughly 370 genotyped donors of the cohort, an average of around 240,000 unique TCR beta nucleotide sequences were sequenced per donor, roughly 20% of them non-productive. Summary of the overall study and its limitations: The classifier was reported to diagnose cytomegalovirus status with high specificity and sensitivity in both the original and validation cohorts. Immune exposure information for the cohort was limited to CMV serostatus. In a later genetic analysis, a missense DCLRE1C variant was associated with V-gene and J-gene trimming of TCR beta chains, and the association was replicated in an independent cohort. According to a later analysis, parvovirus B19, influenza, CMV and Epstein-Barr virus appeared linked to several top co-occurrence clusters. The 87-base-pair reads could not distinguish some IMGT-functional V segments, including TRBV6-2 and TRBV6-3, so those segments were excluded. At a false discovery rate of 0.05, a later analysis linked about 16,000 TCR beta sequences to specific HLA alleles. A later analysis found that most CMV-associated TCR beta chains appeared HLA-restricted, with HLA associations seemingly driven largely by CMV exposure. Linkage disequilibrium might explain the correlated functional status among segregating V segments, but an unknown experimental factor could not be ruled out. A later genetic analysis reported fewer N-insertions in productive TCRs among donors in an Asian-associated ancestry cluster than the roughly 620-donor mean. Because counts were too low, 15 to 20 rarely observed V segments, including chromosome 9 orphons, were left out of the earlier analysis of 587 of the donors. A further reported finding was that TCR beta sequences accurately predicted the HLA-A and HLA-B alleles for most subjects in the first cohort. The study listed 150 to 200 TCR beta chains as associated with cytomegalovirus. While some public TCRs were present in many individuals, most TCR sequences turned up only very rarely across donors. It was suggested by the authors that the approach could potentially be generalized to other disease states and immunological phenotypes. A later analysis found that TCR association rates varied across HLA loci, with DRB1 alleles showing the most associated TCRs and HLA-C alleles the fewest. Assigning TCR associations to individual alleles was difficult when HLA alleles, especially DR and DQ, strongly co-occurred. This cohort had only TCR beta chains sequenced, and the lack of alpha or paired-chain data limited which features could be detected. In an earlier analysis of under 600 of the donors, most TCR beta V segments were observed in productive rearrangements about 90% or about 30% of the time, broadly matching IMGT annotations. Presence/absence analyses assumed roughly uniform sequencing depth across donors, an assumption that may not hold. A few of the identified cytomegalovirus-associated TCR beta chains were confirmed in vitro to be specific for cytomegalovirus antigens. A cluster of highly shared sequence variants was judged likely to be a technical artifact of the sequencing pipeline. Because some donors lacked HLA typing at each locus, the association tests relied only on the typed subset. In a later analysis, HLA-associated TCR beta chains were found to be more clonally expanded and to have lower generation probabilities than equally common non-associated chains.

In total, roughly 670 healthy bone marrow donors made up the cohort. All cohort members were sampled while nominally healthy, although unrecorded immune exposures were likely present. The donor tested CMV seronegative and was one of the 352 seronegative cohort members. Every donor gave a peripheral blood sample, and the peripheral blood mononuclear cells from that sample were used for TCR beta sequencing. Genomic DNA extraction from the blood cell samples was performed with the Qiagen DNeasy Blood Extraction Kit. The library was generated by the immunoSEQ multiplex PCR assay. For the multiplex PCR, a mixture combining 60 forward primers for TCR Vbeta segments and 13 reverse primers for TCR Jbeta segments was used. A multiplex PCR assay on genomic DNA amplified the CDR3 region of rearranged TCR beta genes. On the Illumina HiSeq System, the amplified TCR beta libraries were sequenced as 87-base-pair reads. In the original analysis: Across the 600 to 700 repertoires, a later analysis counted 78 million or so unique TCR beta chains, roughly 11 million of which were shared by at least two donors. To remove PCR and sequencing errors, raw reads were error-corrected and collapsed into unique sequences using a nearest-neighbor algorithm that merged closely related sequences. To assign V, D and J gene segments, CDR3 sequences were aligned to IMGT reference sequences. For a sequence to be retained, a match of at least six nucleotides to both a V gene segment and a J gene segment was required. Rearrangements were classified as productive when the CDR3 lacked stop codons and remained in frame with V and J, and all other rearrangements were classified as non-productive. Following IMGT convention, CDR3 was defined as the stretch from the second conserved V-encoded cysteine up to the conserved J-encoded phenylalanine. The earlier analysis of 450 to 750 of the donors excluded any sequence lacking an unambiguous match to a single V gene segment. In an earlier analysis of 587 of the donors, a V segment was called functional when productive rearrangements were above 56.7%, and segregating when the standard deviation between donors exceeded 5%. A statistical classification framework was developed to diagnose cytomegalovirus status using the catalog of TCR beta chain sequences. V and J gene assignment, in a later analysis, came from comparing TCR nucleotide sequences with IMGT/GENE-DB human TR gene sequences. In a later analysis, CDR3 sequences and most-parsimonious VDJ recombination scenarios were assigned using the TCRdist pipeline. A later analysis defined each TCR beta chain by its CDR3 amino acid sequence plus V-gene family, and excluded reads lacking a unique V-gene family. As a way to deal with suspected cross-contamination and a sequencing artifact, a later analysis dropped over 550 nucleotide sequences that were highly shared and had low generation probability. In a later analysis, a clonal expansion index for each public chain was calculated from normalized within-repertoire ranks of inferred template counts. Generation probabilities in a later analysis came from a VDJ recombination model fitted to out-of-frame rearrangements, and those results were checked against IGoR. In a later analysis, hypergeometric tests were used to score TCR-TCR, TCR-HLA and TCR-CMV co-occurrence, with a repertoire-size bias correction applied to TCR pairs. A later analysis estimated false discovery rates by permuting HLA or CMV assignments 20 times. In a later analysis, co-occurring TCRs were grouped with DBSCAN, and TCRdist sequence similarity was added when clustering was performed within HLA-allele-positive subsets. Repertoires with fewer than 30,000 or more than 120,000 public chains, plus five repertoires with anomalous nucleotide sharing, were excluded from co-occurrence clustering. This is the immuneACCESS table as TCRdb keeps it, with only in-frame sequences that have V and J called. A part of the clones is gone; compared with another copy, unresolved V genes explain less than half, and the rest is unexplained. V and J calls and clone size are copied from that table; D and trimming were computed from the DNA. The sample table shows about 210,000 clones, and roughly 85% are seen once. The top ten clonotypes cover about 0.25% of the sample.

Relative to germline, V is 4 bases shorter and J is 4 bases shorter, with 16 bases between their ends. The germline V gene supplies CDR1 SGHTS and CDR2 YDEGEE. The CDR3 runs 15 amino acids, cysteine and phenylalanine included. Solely the CDR3 DNA is kept, with 45 bases framed from the first base. Concerning this clone itself: Its antigen is not yet known. The sample holds no much larger clone one base away, and base qualities are not on file.

The receptor was derived from a girl aged 2 to 9 in good health and CMV-seronegative. The rearranged segments are TRBV5-8 and TRBJ2-3, with TRBD2 perhaps the D gene, on 6 matching bases. The source material was PBMCs. The bases are TGTGCCAGCAGCCCCAGGCTAGCGTCCGCAGATACGCAGTATTTT. Its protein product is CASSPRLASADTQYF.